These 19 T cell receptor beta chains were sequenced from one sample in a study of control samples from healthy donors and cancer patients. The repertoire was sequenced with immunoSEQ multiplex PCR; TCRdb's copy has only in-frame clones and lacks some. The data show under 55,000 clones, approximately 90% seen once. What was sequenced was PBMCs. The origin of the receptors is a woman aged 40-49 years with head and neck cancer.

The chain employs TRBV7-8 and TRBJ2-7; maybe TRBD2 (5 bases). The V gene lost 5 bases and the J gene lost 2 bases, with 16 bases spanning the gap. The CDR3 loop spans 15 amino acids. Germline V gives CDR1 SGHVS, CDR2 FQNEAQ. CDR3 sequence: CASSPRIPTTYEQYF. In nucleotides, the CDR3 is TGTGCCAGCAGCCCACGGATTCCGACTACCTACGAGCAGTACTTC.

The chain employs TRBV29-1 and TRBJ2-1; TRBD2 agrees at 7 bases. Germline lookup yields CDR1 SQVTM and CDR2 ANQGSEA. With 2 bases clipped from V and 7 bases from J, the junction kept 11 bases outside the gene matches. The length of the CDR3 is 15 residues. This chain's CDR3 is CSVERSGGSRNEQFF. The CDR3 nucleotides are TGCAGCGTTGAAAGAAGTGGCGGGAGCAGAAATGAGCAGTTCTTC.

This clone showed up just once. V gene TRBV4-2 combines with J gene TRBJ2-5; a weak D match, TRBD2 (6 bases). Germline lookup yields CDR1 LGHNA and CDR2 YNFKEQ. The CDR3 runs to 14 residues. The ends were cut back, 0 bases at V and 5 bases at J, with 10 bases in the middle. CDR3 loop: CASSQDVGGETQYF. DNA for the CDR3: TGTGCCAGCAGCCAAGATGTAGGAGGGGAGACCCAGTACTTC.

V and J are TRBV6-1 and TRBJ2-1, with D unresolved. This CDR3 region has 14 residues. The germline gives CDR1 MNHNS, CDR2 SASEGT. Deletions cut 1 base from V and 4 bases from J, with 8 bases between. The CDR3 protein is CASSEGEDYNEQFF. The DNA for the CDR3 is TGTGCCAGCAGTGAAGGAGAAGATTACAATGAGCAGTTCTTC.

In DNA, the CDR3 is TGTGCCAGCAGTTACGATCTCTTACTGAACTATGGCTACACCTTC. Residues: CASSYDLLLNYGYTF. This chain links TRBV6-5 with TRBJ1-2; D is ambiguous. Between the trimmed V and J ends, which lost 2 bases and 2 bases, there was a span of 12 bases. The CDR3 spans 15 residues. Germline CDR1 and CDR2: MNHEY and SVGAGI.

The chain recombines TRBV5-1 with TRBJ2-2, with a possible D match to TRBD2 (6 bases). Germline V gene sequence: CDR1 SGHRS, CDR2 YFSETQ. Trimming removed 3 bases at V and 5 bases at J, with 14 bases between. The CDR3 extends over 15 amino acids. Here the CDR3 DNA reads TGCGCCAGCAGCTCCGTAGCGGAGCCAACCGGGGAGCTGTTTTTT. This gives the protein CASSSVAEPTGELFF.

The rearrangement links TRBV30 to TRBJ2-2, with 13 bases aligning to TRBD2. V was clipped by 3 bases and J by 4 bases; unmatched bases: 2. CDR1 GTSNPN and CDR2 SVGIG come from the germline V gene (reference sequence). The CDR3 extends over 15 amino acids. CDR3 nucleotide sequence: TGTGCCTGGAGACTAGCGGGGGGGCGCACCGGGGAGCTGTTTTTT. Its translation: CAWRLAGGRTGELFF.

CDR3 protein: CASSRFRGVTAGELFF. CDR3 DNA: TGTGCCAGCAGCCGCTTCCGAGGGGTTACGGCCGGGGAGCTGTTTTTT. The J gene is TRBJ2-2, the V gene TRBV11-2; D possibly matches TRBD1 or TRBD2 (5 bases each). V was clipped by 5 bases and J by 6 bases, with 19 bases between them. The CDR3 totals 16 residues. Per the germline V gene, CDR1 is SGHAT and CDR2 is FQNNGV.

The chain is built from TRBV5-1 and TRBJ1-1; the D gene is possibly TRBD1 (5 bases). From germline, CDR1 is SGHRS and CDR2 YFSETQ. The CDR3 has 14 residues. V was trimmed by 2 bases and J by 0 bases, leaving 8 bases between them. CDR3 region: CASSFGGMNTEAFF. DNA for the CDR3: TGCGCCAGCAGCTTTGGGGGGATGAACACTGAAGCTTTCTTT.

The rearrangement joins TRBV15 to TRBJ2-7; 8 nucleotides line up with TRBD1. The CDR3 is made up of 14 amino acids. The V gene end was trimmed by 3 bases and the J gene end by 4 bases; junction bases not matched to a gene: 5. The germline gives CDR1 LNHNV, CDR2 YYDKDF (reference sequence). CDR3 in amino acids: CATSSYDRGYEQYF. In DNA, the CDR3 is TGTGCCACCAGCAGCTACGACAGGGGATACGAGCAGTACTTC.

The V call is TRBV3-1 (or the pseudogene TRBV3-2), the J call TRBJ2-5; weak D call: TRBD2 (6 bases). CDR3 size: 17 residues. V shed 1 base and J shed 4 bases, with 19 bases lying between them. Germline loops: CDR1 LGHDT, CDR2 YNNKEL (reference sequence). CDR3 residues: CASSQGLTSLLRETQYF. The CDR3 region has the DNA TGTGCCAGCAGCCAAGGCCTGACTAGTCTCCTTCGAGAGACCCAGTACTTC.

Here the CDR3 reads CASSEAGVREIYGYTF. The DNA for the CDR3 is TGTGCCAGCAGTGAAGCCGGAGTCAGGGAAATCTATGGCTACACCTTC. The chain employs TRBV6-1 and TRBJ1-2, with D perhaps matching TRBD1 (5 bases). This CDR3 comprises 16 residues. The germline CDR1 and CDR2 sequences are MNHNS and SASEGT. The germline V and J ends were trimmed by 0 bases and 4 bases, with 15 bases remaining between them.

The chain combines TRBV5-6 with TRBJ2-7; D not certain. Trimming shortened V by 3 bases and J by 2 bases, and 15 bases separated the two germline ends. The CDR3 contains 15 residues. Germline CDR1 and CDR2: SGHDT and YYEEEE. DNA for the CDR3: TGTGCCAGCAGCTATCGCTTCACCGAAACCTACGAGCAGTACTTC. Its protein product is CASSYRFTETYEQYF. Supplemented by reference TRBV5-6 and TRBJ2-7, the full variable domain reads DAGVTQSPTHLIKTRGQQVTLRCSPKSGHDTVSWYQQALGQGPQFIFQYYEEEERQRGNFPDRFSGHQFPNYSSELNVNALLLGDSALYLCASSYRFTETYEQYFGPGTRLTVT.

The genes are TRBV15 and TRBJ2-5; a possible D gene is TRBD2 (6 bases). Germline V gene lookup returns CDR1 LNHNV and CDR2 YYDKDF (reference sequence). The CDR3 has 14 amino acids. V was clipped by 8 bases and J by 2 bases, with 15 bases between them. Here the CDR3 DNA reads TGTGCCACCGATTACGGCGGGACGCAAGAGACCCAGTACTTC. It yields the protein CATDYGGTQETQYF.

The gene calls are TRBV27 and TRBJ2-7; D may match TRBD1 or TRBD2 (5 bases each). The V and J ends lost 5 bases and 3 bases respectively, with 14 bases between them. Germline values: CDR1 MNHEY, CDR2 SMNVEV (reference sequence). The CDR3 totals 14 residues. The CDR3 nucleotides read TGTGCCAGCAGTAACCGGGGCGCAAACTACGAGCAGTACTTC. Translated, it gives CASSNRGANYEQYF.

This clone was detected once. This chain connects TRBV10-3 to TRBJ1-1; D might be TRBD1 (5 bases). The CDR3 has 15 amino acids. Germline V gene lookup returns CDR1 ENHRY and CDR2 SYGVKD. V was trimmed by 0 bases and J by 1 base, leaving 9 bases between them. The CDR3 DNA follows: TGTGCCATCAGTGAGTCTGGGGGGGGGAACACTGAAGCTTTCTTT. Translation: CAISESGGGNTEAFF.

The J gene is TRBJ2-5, the V gene TRBV14; TRBD2 is a possible D gene (5 bases). V dropped 1 base and J dropped 5 bases, with 14 bases sitting between them. Germline V gene lookup returns CDR1 SGHDN and CDR2 FVKESK. The CDR3 consists of 15 residues. CDR3 loop: CASSQAYDPGETQYF. The CDR3 DNA sequence: TGTGCCAGCAGCCAAGCGTACGATCCGGGGGAGACCCAGTACTTC.

CDR3 protein: CASSSQETQYF. The CDR3, as DNA: TGTGCCAGCAGTTCTCAAGAGACCCAGTACTTC. The V gene is TRBV12-3 or TRBV12-4, the J gene TRBJ2-5; D call uncertain. Trimming removed 4 bases at V and 2 bases at J, with 2 bases between. The CDR3 is 11 amino acids.

J is TRBJ1-5 and V is TRBV24-1, with no clear D. The CDR3 contains 14 residues. Trimming stripped 5 bases from V and 0 bases from J, with 7 bases between. Per germline, CDR1 KGHDR and CDR2 SFDVKD. The CDR3 spells CATSGGFSNQPQHF. DNA for the CDR3: TGTGCCACCAGTGGCGGATTTAGCAATCAGCCCCAGCATTTT.